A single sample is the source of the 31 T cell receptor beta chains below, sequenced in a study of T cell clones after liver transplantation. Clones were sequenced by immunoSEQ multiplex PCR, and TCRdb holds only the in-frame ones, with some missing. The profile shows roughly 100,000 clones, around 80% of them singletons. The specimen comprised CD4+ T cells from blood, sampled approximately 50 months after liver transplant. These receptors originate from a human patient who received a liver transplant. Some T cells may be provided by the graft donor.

The CDR3 DNA reads TGCAGTGCTAGGCGGGGCGGCTACACCTTC. Translated: CSARRGGYTF. The V and J genes are TRBV20-1 and TRBJ1-2, with D possibly being TRBD1 (5 bases). Germline CDR1 is DFQATT and CDR2 is SNEGSKA (reference sequence). Trimming removed 3 bases from V and 8 bases from J, with 7 bases in between. This CDR3 is built from 10 residues.

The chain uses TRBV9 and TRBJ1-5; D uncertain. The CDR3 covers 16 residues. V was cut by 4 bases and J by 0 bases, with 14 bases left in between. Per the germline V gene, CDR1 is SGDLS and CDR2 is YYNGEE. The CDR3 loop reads CASSPGSGTSNQPQHF. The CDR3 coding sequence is TGTGCCAGCAGCCCGGGCAGCGGAACTAGCAATCAGCCCCAGCATTTT.

As DNA, the CDR3 is TGCGCCAGCAGCTTGGAGTCAGATTTGTTCTTC. Its protein product is CASSLESDLFF. The chain uses TRBV5-1 and TRBJ2-1, with no clear D. Germline V lookup: CDR1 SGHRS, CDR2 YFSETQ. The V and J ends lost 0 bases and 15 bases respectively, with 10 bases between them. The CDR3 is 11 amino acids.

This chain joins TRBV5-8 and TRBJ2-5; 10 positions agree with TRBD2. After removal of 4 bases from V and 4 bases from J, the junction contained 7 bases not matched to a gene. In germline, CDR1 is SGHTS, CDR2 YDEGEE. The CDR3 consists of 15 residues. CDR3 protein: CASSRRLAGAETQYF. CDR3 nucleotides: TGTGCCAGCAGCCGCCGCCTAGCGGGAGCAGAGACCCAGTACTTC.

Here the CDR3 DNA reads TGCGCCAGCAGCCCTTACTCCTACGAGCAGTACTTC. Translated, it gives CASSPYSYEQYF. The chain has TRBV5-1 and TRBJ2-7; no firm D call. This CDR3 has 12 amino acids. With 4 bases removed from V and 0 bases from J, the gap between germline ends came to 5 bases. CDR1 and CDR2 from the germline V gene are SGHRS and YFSETQ.

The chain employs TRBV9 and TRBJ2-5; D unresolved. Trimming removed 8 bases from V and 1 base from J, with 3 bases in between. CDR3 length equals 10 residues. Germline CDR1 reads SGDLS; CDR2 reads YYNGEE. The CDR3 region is CASFQETQYF. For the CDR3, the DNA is TGTGCCAGTTTCCAAGAGACCCAGTACTTC.

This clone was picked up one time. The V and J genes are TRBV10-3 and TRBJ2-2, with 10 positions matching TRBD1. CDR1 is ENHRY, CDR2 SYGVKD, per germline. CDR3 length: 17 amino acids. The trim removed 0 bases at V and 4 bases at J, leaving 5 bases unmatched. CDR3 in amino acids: CAISESIWTGGTGELFF. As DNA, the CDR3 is TGTGCCATCAGTGAGTCGATATGGACAGGGGGCACCGGGGAGCTGTTTTTT.

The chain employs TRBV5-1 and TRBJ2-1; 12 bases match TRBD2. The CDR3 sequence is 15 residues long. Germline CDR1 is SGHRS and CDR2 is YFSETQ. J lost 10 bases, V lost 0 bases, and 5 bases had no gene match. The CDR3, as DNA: TGCGCCAGCAGCTTGGGCGGGCTAGCGGGAGGGGAGCAGTTCTTC. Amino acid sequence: CASSLGGLAGGEQFF.

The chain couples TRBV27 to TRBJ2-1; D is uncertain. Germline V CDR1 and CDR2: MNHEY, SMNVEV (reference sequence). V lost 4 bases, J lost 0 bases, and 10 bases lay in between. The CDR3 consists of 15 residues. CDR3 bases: TGTGCCAGCAGTTCCAGCCTCAACTCCTACAATGAGCAGTTCTTC. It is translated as CASSSSLNSYNEQFF.

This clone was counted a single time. CDR3 bases: TGTGCCAGCAGCTTAGGGGCGGGCCTTAGCACAGATACGCAGTATTTT. It encodes CASSLGAGLSTDTQYF. The rearrangement links TRBV7-2 to TRBJ2-3; a weak D match, TRBD2 (5 bases). The germline gives CDR1 SGHTA, CDR2 FQGNSA. Trimming stripped 1 base from V and 0 bases from J, with 11 bases between. The CDR3 has 16 residues.

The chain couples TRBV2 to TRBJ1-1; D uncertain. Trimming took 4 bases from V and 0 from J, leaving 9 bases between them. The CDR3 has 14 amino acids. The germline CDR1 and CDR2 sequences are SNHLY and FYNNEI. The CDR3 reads CASSVLTVNTEAFF. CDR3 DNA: TGTGCCAGCAGTGTTTTAACAGTGAACACTGAAGCTTTCTTT.

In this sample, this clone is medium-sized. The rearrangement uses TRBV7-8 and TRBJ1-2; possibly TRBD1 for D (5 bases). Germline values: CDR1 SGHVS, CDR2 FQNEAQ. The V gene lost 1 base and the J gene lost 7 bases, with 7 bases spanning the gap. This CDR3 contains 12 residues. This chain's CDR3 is CASSLDGGGYTF. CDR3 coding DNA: TGTGCCAGCAGCTTAGATGGGGGTGGCTACACCTTC.

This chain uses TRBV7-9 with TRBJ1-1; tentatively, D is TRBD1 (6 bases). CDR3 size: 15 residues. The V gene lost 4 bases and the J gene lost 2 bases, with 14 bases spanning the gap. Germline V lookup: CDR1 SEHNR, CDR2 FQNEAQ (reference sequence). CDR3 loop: CASSYGQPNNTEAFF. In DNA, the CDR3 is TGTGCCAGCAGCTATGGACAGCCTAATAACACTGAAGCTTTCTTT.

CDR3 bases: TGTGCCAGCAGTTCCCAGGGGGCGCAGTATGGCTACACCTTC. Encoded protein: CASSSQGAQYGYTF. This chain joins TRBV27 and TRBJ1-2; 8 nucleotides match TRBD1. Per germline, CDR1 MNHEY and CDR2 SMNVEV (reference sequence). Trimming at V came to 4 bases and at J to 5 bases, leaving 6 bases not matched to a gene. The CDR3 is 14 residues long.

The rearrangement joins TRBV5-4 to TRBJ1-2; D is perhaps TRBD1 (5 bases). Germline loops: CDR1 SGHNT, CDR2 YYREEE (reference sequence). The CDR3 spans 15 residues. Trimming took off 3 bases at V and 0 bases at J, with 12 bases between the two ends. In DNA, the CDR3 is TGTGCCAGCAGCTCCCCGGGACCAGCTAACTATGGCTACACCTTC. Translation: CASSSPGPANYGYTF.

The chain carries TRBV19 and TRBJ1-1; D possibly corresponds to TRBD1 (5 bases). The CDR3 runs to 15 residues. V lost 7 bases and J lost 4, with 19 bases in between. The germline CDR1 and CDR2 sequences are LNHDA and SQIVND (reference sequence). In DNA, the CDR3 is TGTGCCAGTACCCCTTTAGAGGGGCGCAGCACTGAAGCTTTCTTT. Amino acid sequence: CASTPLEGRSTEAFF. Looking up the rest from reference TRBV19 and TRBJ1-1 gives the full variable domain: DGGITQSPKYLFRKEGQNVTLSCEQNLNHDAMYWYRQDPGQGLRLIYYSQIVNDFQKGDIAEGYSVSREKKESFPLTVTSAQKNPTAFYLCASTPLEGRSTEAFFGQGTRLTVV.

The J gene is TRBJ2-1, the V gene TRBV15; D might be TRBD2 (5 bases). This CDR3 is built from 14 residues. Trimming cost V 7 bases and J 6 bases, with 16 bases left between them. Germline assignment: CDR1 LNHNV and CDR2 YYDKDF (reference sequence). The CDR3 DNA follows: TGTGCCACCACCGACTACGGCGCCAGCAATGAGCAGTTCTTC. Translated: CATTDYGASNEQFF.

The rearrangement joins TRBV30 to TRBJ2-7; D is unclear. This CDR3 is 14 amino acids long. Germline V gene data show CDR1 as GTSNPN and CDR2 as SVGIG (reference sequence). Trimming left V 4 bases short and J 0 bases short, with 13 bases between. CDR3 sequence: CAWKRTWSSYEQYF. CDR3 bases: TGTGCCTGGAAAAGAACCTGGAGCTCCTACGAGCAGTACTTC.

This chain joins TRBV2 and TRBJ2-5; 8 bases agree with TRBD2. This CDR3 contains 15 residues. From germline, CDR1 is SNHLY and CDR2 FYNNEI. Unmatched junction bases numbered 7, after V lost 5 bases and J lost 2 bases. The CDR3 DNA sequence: TGTGCCAGCAGTTACCATAGCGGGGTTCAAGAGACCCAGTACTTC. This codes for CASSYHSGVQETQYF. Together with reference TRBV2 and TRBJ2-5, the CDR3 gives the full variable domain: EPEVTQTPSHQVTQMGQEVILRCVPISNHLYFYWYRQILGQKVEFLVSFYNNEISEKSEIFDDQFSVERPDGSNFTLKIRSTKLEDSAMYFCASSYHSGVQETQYFGPGTRLLVL.

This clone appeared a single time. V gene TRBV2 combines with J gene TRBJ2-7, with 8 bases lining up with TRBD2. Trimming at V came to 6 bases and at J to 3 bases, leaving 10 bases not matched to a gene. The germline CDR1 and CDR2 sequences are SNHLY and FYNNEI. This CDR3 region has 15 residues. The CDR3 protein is CASRESGLVGYEQYF. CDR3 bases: TGTGCCAGCAGGGAGTCGGGACTAGTCGGCTACGAGCAGTACTTC.

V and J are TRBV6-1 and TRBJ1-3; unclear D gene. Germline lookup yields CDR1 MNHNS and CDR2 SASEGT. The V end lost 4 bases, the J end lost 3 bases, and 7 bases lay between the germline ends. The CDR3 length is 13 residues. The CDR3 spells CASSARGGNTIYF. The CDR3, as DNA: TGTGCCAGCAGTGCCCGCGGTGGAAACACCATATATTTT.

The CDR3 sequence: CASRQGQGAPNEQFF. The CDR3 bases are TGTGCCAGTCGGCAAGGACAGGGGGCGCCCAATGAGCAGTTCTTC. The chain joins TRBV9 to TRBJ2-1; the match to TRBD1 covers 11 bases. V shed 8 bases, J shed 6 bases, and the junction held 10 bases outside the gene matches. Germline lookup yields CDR1 SGDLS and CDR2 YYNGEE. The CDR3 is made up of 15 amino acids.

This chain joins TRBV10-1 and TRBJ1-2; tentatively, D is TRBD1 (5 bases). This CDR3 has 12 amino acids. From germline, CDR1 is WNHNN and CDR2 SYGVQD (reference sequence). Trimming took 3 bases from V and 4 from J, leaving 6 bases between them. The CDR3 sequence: CASSDGTYGYTF. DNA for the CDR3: TGCGCCAGCAGTGATGGGACCTATGGCTACACCTTC.

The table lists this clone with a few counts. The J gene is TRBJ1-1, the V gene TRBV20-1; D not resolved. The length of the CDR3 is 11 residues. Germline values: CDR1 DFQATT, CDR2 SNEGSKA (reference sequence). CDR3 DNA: TGCAGCAAGCTCCTAAACACTGAAGCTTTCTTT. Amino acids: CSKLLNTEAFF.

CDR3 nucleotides: TGTGCCAGCGGAACAGGGGGGCATACAGATACGCAGTATTTT. Its protein product is CASGTGGHTDTQYF. The chain joins TRBV28 to TRBJ2-3, with 8 bases fitting TRBD1. The V gene's germline CDR1 is MDHEN and CDR2 SYDVKM. The CDR3 length is 14 residues. J lost 3 bases, V lost 8 bases, and 7 bases had no gene match.

The chain's CDR3 is CASSLAGQGTDTQYF. Written as DNA, the CDR3 is TGTGCCAGCAGTCTAGCGGGACAAGGAACAGATACGCAGTATTTT. V is TRBV28 and J is TRBJ2-3; TRBD2 matches 9 bases. V lost 5 bases and J lost 3; bases outside the gene matches: 6. CDR1 and CDR2 from the germline V gene are MDHEN and SYDVKM. This CDR3 contains 15 residues.

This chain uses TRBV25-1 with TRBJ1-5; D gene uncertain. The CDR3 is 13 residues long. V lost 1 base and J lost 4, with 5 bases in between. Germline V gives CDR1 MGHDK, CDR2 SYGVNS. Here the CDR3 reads CASSELANQPQHF. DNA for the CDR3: TGTGCCAGCAGTGAATTGGCAAATCAGCCCCAGCATTTT. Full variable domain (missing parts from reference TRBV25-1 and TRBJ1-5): EADIYQTPRYLVIGTGKKITLECSQTMGHDKMYWYQQDPGMELHLIHYSYGVNSTEKGDLSSESTVSRIRTEHFPLTLESARPSHTSQYLCASSELANQPQHFGDGTRLSIL.

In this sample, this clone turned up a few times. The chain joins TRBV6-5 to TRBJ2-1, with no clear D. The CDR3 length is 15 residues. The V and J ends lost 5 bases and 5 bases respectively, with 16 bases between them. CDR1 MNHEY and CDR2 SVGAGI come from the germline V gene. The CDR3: CASSLFRSADNEQFF. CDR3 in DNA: TGTGCCAGCAGTCTCTTCCGCAGCGCCGACAATGAGCAGTTCTTC.

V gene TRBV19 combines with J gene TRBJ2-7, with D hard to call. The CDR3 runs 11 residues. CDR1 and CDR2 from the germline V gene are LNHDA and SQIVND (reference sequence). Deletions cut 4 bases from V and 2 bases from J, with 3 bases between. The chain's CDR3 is CASSNTYEQYF. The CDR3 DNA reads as TGTGCCAGTAGTAATACCTACGAGCAGTACTTC.

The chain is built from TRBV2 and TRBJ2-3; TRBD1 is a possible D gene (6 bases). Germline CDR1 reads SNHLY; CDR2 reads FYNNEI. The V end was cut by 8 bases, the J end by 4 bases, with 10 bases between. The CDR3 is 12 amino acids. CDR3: CASQGNSDTQYF. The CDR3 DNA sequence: TGTGCCAGCCAGGGGAATTCAGATACGCAGTATTTT.

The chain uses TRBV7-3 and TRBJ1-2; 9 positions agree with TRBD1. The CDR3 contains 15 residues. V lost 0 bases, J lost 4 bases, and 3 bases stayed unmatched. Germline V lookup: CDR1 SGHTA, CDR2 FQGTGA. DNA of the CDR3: TGTGCCAGCAGCTTAACGACAGGGGGATCCTATGGCTACACCTTC. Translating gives CASSLTTGGSYGYTF.